Sequencing of this T cell receptor beta chain was carried out in a study of post-analysis software for immune sequencing data. Overall study results and limits: Four to six TRBV segments were significantly more frequent in patients than in controls. TRBV5-6, TRBV5-1 and TRBV20-1 were among these segments.

The CDR3 has 13 amino acids. The V and J ends lost 1 base and 3 bases respectively, with 4 bases between them. Germline values: CDR1 MNHEY, CDR2 SMNVEV (reference sequence). Worth noting for this clonotype: Its matching antigen is unknown.

TCR beta cDNA libraries had unique molecular identifiers. TCRdb re-called the PCR reads with MiXCR, one entry per CDR3 protein. The table has roughly 800,000 distinct CDR3 sequences, about 45% seen once. This TCR was sampled from a girl aged 5-17 years with multiple sclerosis. The rearrangement links TRBV27 to TRBJ1-5; D gene ambiguous. Sequencing input: blood. The CDR3 sequence: CASSLYPNQPQHF. CDR3 nucleotides: TGTGCCAGCAGTTTATACCCCAATCAGCCCCAGCATTTT.